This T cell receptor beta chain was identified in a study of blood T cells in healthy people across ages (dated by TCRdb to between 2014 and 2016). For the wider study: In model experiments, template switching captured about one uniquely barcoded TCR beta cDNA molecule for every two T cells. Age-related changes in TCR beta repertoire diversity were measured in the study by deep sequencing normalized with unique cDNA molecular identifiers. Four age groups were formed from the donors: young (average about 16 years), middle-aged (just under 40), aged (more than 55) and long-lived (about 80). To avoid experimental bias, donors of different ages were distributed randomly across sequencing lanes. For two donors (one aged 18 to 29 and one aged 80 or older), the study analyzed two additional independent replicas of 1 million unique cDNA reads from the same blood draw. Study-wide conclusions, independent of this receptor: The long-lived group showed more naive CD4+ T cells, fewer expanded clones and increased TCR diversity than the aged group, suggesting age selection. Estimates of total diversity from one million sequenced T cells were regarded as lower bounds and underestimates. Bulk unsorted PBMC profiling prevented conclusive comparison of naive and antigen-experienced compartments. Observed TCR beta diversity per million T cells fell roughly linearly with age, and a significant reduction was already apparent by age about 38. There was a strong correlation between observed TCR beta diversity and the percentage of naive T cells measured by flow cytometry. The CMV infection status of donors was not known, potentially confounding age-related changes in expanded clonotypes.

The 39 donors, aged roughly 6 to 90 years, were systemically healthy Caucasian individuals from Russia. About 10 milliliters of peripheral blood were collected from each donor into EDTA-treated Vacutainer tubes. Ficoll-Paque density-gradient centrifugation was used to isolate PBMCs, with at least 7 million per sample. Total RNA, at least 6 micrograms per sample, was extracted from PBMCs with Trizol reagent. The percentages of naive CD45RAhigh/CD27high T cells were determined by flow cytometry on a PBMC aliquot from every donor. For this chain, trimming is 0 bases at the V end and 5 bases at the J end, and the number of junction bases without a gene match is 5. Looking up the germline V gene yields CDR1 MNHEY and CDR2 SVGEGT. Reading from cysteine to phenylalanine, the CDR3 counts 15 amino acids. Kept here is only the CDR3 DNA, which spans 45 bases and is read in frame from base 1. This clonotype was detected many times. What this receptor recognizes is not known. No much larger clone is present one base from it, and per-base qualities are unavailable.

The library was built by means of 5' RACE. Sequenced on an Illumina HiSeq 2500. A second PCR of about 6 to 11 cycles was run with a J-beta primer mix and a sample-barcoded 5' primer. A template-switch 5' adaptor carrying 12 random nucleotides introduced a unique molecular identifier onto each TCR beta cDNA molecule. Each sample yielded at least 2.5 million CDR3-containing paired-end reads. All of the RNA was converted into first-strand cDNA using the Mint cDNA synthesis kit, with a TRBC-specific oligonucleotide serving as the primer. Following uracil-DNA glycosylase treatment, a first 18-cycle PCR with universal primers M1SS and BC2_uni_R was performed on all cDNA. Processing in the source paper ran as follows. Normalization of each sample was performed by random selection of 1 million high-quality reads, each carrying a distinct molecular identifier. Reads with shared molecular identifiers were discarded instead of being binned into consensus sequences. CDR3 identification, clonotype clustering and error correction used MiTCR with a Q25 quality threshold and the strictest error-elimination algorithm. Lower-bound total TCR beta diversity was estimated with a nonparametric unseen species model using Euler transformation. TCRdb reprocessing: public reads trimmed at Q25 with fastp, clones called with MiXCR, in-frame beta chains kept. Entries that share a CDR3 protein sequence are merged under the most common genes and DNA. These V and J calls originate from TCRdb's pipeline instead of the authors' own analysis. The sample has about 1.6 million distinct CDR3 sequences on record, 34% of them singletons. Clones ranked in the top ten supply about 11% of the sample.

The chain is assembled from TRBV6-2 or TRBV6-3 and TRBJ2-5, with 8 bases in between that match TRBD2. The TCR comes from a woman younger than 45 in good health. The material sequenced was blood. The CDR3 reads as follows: CASSYSKREKETQYF. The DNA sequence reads TGTGCCAGCAGTTACTCTAAGCGGGAGAAGGAGACCCAGTACTTC.